This T cell receptor (beta chain) was retrieved from a study of PD-1 blockade in classical Hodgkin lymphoma. Study information: Patients in the cohort were put on intravenous nivolumab, 3 mg/kg every 2 weeks. Study-level points and caveats: Differences between repertoires have undefined causes, possibly disease activity or prior therapy. At C4D1, TCR diversity had climbed significantly for CD4+ cells, though not for CD8+ cells. It was reported that newly diagnosed patients had less baseline TCR diversity than healthy donors.

As regards this clone: What it recognizes is unknown.

V gave up 3 bases and J gave up 4 bases, with 4 bases separating them. The CDR3 has 11 amino acids. Per germline, CDR1 MDHEN and CDR2 SYDVKM. The sample's time point: cycle 4 day 1 (C4D1), after more than five weeks of nivolumab. After autologous stem cell transplantation all patients relapsed, and prior brentuximab vedotin exposure differed between cohorts. The study purified CD4+ T cells from thawed PBMCs using magnetic negative selection. Libraries were prepared by immunoSEQ multiplex PCR; TCRdb keeps only in-frame clonotypes and omits some of them. In the table there are some 26,000 clones, 75% to 90% of which are singletons.

This TCR came from a human donor with classical Hodgkin lymphoma. This material consisted of CD4+ T cells from blood, taken before the fourth cycle of nivolumab. The chain employs TRBV28 and TRBJ2-7; no clear D gene. CDR3 sequence: CASSFLYEQYF. As DNA, the CDR3 is TGTGCCAGCAGTTTTCTTTACGAGCAGTACTTC.